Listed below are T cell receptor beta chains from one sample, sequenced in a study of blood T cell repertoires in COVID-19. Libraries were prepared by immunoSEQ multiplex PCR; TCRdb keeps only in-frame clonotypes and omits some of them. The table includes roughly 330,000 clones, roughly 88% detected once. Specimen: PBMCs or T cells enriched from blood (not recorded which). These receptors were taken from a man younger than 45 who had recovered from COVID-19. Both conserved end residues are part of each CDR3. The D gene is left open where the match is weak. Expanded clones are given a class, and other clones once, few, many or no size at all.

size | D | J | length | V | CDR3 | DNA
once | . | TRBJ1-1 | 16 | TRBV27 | CASSFRSGTLNTEAFF | TGTGCCAGCAGTTTTAGGAGCGGGACGTTGAACACTGAAGCTTTCTTT
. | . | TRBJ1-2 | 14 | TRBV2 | CASSEWAGPRGYTF | TGTGCCAGCAGTGAATGGGCAGGTCCCAGGGGCTACACCTTC
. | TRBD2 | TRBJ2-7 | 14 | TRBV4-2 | CASSQGGLVDEQYF | TGTGCCAGCAGCCAAGGCGGACTAGTAGACGAGCAGTACTTC
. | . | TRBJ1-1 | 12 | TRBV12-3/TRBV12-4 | CASSFVTGEAFF | TGTGCCAGCAGTTTCGTTACAGGGGAAGCTTTCTTT
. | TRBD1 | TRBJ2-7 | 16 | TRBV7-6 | CASSLVGTGDSYEQYF | TGTGCCAGCAGCTTAGTGGGGACAGGTGATTCCTACGAGCAGTACTTC
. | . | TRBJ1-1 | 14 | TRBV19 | CASSIGGLRTEAFF | TGTGCCAGTAGTATAGGGGGGCTAAGAACTGAAGCTTTCTTT
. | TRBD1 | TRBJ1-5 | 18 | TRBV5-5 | CASSLWAQGGGSNQPQHF | TGTGCCAGCAGCTTGTGGGCCCAGGGGGGTGGAAGCAATCAGCCCCAGCATTTT
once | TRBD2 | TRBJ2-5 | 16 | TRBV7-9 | CASSLPSGGQKETQYF | TGTGCCAGCAGCTTACCTAGCGGGGGCCAAAAAGAGACCCAGTACTTC
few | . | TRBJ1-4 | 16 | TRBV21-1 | CASSQRARLRGEKLFF | TGTGCCAGCAGCCAGAGGGCGAGGCTTCGTGGTGAAAAACTGTTTTTT
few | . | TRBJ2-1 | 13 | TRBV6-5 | CASSGQQYNEQFF | TGTGCCAGCAGCGGACAACAATACAATGAGCAGTTCTTC
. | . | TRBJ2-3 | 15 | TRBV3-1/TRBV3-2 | CASSQDLFPADTQYF | TGTGCCAGCAGCCAAGATCTTTTCCCTGCAGATACGCAGTATTTT
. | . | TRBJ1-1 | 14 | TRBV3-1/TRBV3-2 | CVSSQATDNTEAFF | TGTGTCAGCAGCCAAGCGACAGACAACACTGAAGCTTTCTTT
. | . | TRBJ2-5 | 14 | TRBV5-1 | CASSLIGVQETQYF | TGCGCCAGCAGCTTGATTGGAGTGCAAGAGACCCAGTACTTC
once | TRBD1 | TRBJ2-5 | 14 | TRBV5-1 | CASSGDRDQETQYF | TGCGCCAGCAGCGGTGACAGGGACCAAGAGACCCAGTACTTC
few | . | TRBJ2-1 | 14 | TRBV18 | CASSPQGTVDEQFF | TGTGCCAGCTCACCACAGGGGACTGTGGATGAGCAGTTCTTC
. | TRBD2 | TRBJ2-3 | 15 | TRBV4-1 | CASSQGPTGTKTQYF | TGCGCCAGCAGCCAAGGACCCACCGGGACTAAGACGCAGTATTTT
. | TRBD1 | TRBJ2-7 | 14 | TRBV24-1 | CATSEGGVSYEQYF | TGTGCCACCAGTGAAGGGGGCGTCTCCTACGAGCAGTACTTC
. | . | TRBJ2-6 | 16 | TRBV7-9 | CASSLGQSSGANVLTF | TGTGCCAGCAGCTTAGGACAGTCCTCTGGGGCCAACGTCCTGACTTTC
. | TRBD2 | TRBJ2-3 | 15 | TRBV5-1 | CASSLASGGTDTQYF | TGCGCCAGCAGCTTGGCTAGCGGGGGGACAGATACGCAGTATTTT
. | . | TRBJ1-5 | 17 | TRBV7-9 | CASSPGTAGDGNQPQHF | TGTGCCAGCAGCCCCGGGACCGCAGGGGATGGCAATCAGCCCCAGCATTTT
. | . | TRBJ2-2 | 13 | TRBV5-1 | CASSTAYTGELFF | TGCGCCAGCAGCACAGCTTACACCGGGGAGCTGTTTTTT
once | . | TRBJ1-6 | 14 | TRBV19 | CASSFVFNNSPLHF | TGTGCCAGTAGTTTCGTGTTTAATAATTCACCCCTCCACTTT
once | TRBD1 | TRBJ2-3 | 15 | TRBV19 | CASTAGTGVVDTQYF | TGTGCCAGTACCGCCGGGACAGGGGTTGTAGATACGCAGTATTTT
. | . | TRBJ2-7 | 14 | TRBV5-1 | CASSSGHGQYEQYF | TGCGCCAGCAGCAGTGGACATGGTCAATACGAGCAGTACTTC
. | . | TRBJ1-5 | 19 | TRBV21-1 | CASSKAWGTGDGGNQPQHF | TGTGCCAGCAGCAAAGCTTGGGGGACAGGGGACGGAGGCAATCAGCCCCAGCATTTT
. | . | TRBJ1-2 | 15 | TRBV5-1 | CASTPGVSPNYGYTF | TGCGCCAGCACCCCGGGGGTTAGCCCTAACTATGGCTACACCTTC
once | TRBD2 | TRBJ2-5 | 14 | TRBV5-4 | CASSSREAGETQYF | TGTGCCAGCAGCTCCCGGGAGGCCGGGGAGACCCAGTACTTC
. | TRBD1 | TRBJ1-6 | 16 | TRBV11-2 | CASSRWAGGDNSPLHF | TGTGCCAGCAGCCGATGGGCAGGGGGCGATAATTCACCCCTCCACTTT
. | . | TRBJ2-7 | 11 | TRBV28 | CASSILYEQYF | TGTGCCAGCAGTATCCTCTACGAGCAGTACTTC
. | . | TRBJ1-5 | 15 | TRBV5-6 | CASSLAEQGNQPQHF | TGTGCCAGCAGCTTGGCTGAGCAGGGGAATCAGCCCCAGCATTTT
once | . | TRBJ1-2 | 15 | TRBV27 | CASGDFSVSDYGYTF | TGTGCCAGCGGAGACTTCAGTGTGTCTGACTATGGCTACACCTTC
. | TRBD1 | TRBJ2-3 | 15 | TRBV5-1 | CASSLQGNWADTQYF | TGCGCCAGCAGCCTACAGGGGAATTGGGCAGATACGCAGTATTTT
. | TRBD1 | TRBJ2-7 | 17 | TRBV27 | CASSSRTRQGISYEQYF | TGTGCCAGCAGTTCCCGGACCCGACAGGGAATATCCTACGAGCAGTACTTC
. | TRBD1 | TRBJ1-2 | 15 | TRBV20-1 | CSASGLGTEFYGYTF | TGCAGTGCTAGTGGCCTTGGGACAGAATTCTATGGCTACACCTTC
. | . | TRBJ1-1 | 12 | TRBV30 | CAWRTGNTEAFF | TGTGCCTGGCGTACAGGGAACACTGAAGCTTTCTTT
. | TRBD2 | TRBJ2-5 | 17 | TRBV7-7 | CASSLEIGGGAAETQYF | TGTGCCAGCAGCTTAGAGATCGGCGGGGGGGCCGCGGAGACCCAGTACTTC
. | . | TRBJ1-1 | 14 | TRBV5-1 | CASSLATGVTEAFF | TGCGCCAGCAGCTTGGCTACGGGGGTTACTGAAGCTTTCTTT
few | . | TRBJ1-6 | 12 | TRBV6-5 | CASTRGYSPLHF | TGTGCCAGCACCAGGGGTTATTCACCCCTCCACTTT
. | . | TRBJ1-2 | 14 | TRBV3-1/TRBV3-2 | CASSQVSAGYGYTF | TGTGCCAGCAGCCAAGTCTCGGCAGGCTATGGCTACACCTTC
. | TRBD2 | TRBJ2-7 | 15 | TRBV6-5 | CASRGTSGGPYEQYF | TGTGCCAGCAGGGGGACTAGCGGGGGTCCGTACGAGCAGTACTTC
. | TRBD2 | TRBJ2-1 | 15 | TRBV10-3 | CAIGDGGAGYNEQFF | TGTGCCATCGGGGACGGGGGGGCTGGCTACAATGAGCAGTTCTTC
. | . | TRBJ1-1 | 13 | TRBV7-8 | CASSLDPRGKAFF | TGTGCCAGCAGCTTAGACCCCAGGGGAAAAGCTTTCTTT
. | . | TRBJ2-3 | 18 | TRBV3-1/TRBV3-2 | CASSQDPGGHRGADTQYF | TGTGCCAGCAGCCAAGATCCGGGGGGACATCGAGGGGCAGATACGCAGTATTTT
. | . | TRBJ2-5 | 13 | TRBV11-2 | CASSLDREETQYF | TGTGCCAGCAGCTTAGATCGGGAGGAGACCCAGTACTTC
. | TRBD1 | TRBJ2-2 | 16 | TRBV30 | CAWSTGQGPSTGELFF | TGTGCCTGGAGCACTGGACAGGGGCCCTCCACCGGGGAGCTGTTTTTT
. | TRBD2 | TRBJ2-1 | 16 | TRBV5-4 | CASSFVNRGAYNEQFF | TGTGCCAGCTCCTTTGTTAATCGGGGGGCCTACAATGAGCAGTTCTTC
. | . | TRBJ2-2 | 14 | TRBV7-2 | CASSLAPGTGELFF | TGTGCCAGCAGCTTGGCACCGGGGACCGGGGAGCTGTTTTTT
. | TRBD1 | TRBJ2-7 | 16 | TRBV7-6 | CASSLDMDRGAYEQYF | TGTGCCAGCAGCTTAGATATGGACAGGGGTGCCTACGAGCAGTACTTC
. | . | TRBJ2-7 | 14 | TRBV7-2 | CASSSKPGPYEQYF | TGTGCCAGCAGCTCGAAGCCGGGTCCCTACGAGCAGTACTTC
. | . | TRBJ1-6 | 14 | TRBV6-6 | CASSPGLNNSPLHF | TGTGCCAGCAGTCCGGGACTGAATAATTCACCCCTCCACTTT
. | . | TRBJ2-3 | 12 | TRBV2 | CASRQDTDTQYF | TGTGCCAGCCGTCAGGACACAGATACGCAGTATTTT
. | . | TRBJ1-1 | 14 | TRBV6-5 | CASSYREGSAEAFF | TGTGCCAGCAGTTACAGGGAGGGGAGCGCTGAAGCTTTCTTT
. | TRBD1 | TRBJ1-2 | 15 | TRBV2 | CASSEEGRGDYGYTF | TGTGCCAGCAGTGAGGAGGGCAGGGGGGACTATGGCTACACCTTC
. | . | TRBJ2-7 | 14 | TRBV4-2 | CASSQASRDYEQYF | TGTGCCAGCAGCCAAGCGAGTCGAGACTACGAGCAGTACTTC